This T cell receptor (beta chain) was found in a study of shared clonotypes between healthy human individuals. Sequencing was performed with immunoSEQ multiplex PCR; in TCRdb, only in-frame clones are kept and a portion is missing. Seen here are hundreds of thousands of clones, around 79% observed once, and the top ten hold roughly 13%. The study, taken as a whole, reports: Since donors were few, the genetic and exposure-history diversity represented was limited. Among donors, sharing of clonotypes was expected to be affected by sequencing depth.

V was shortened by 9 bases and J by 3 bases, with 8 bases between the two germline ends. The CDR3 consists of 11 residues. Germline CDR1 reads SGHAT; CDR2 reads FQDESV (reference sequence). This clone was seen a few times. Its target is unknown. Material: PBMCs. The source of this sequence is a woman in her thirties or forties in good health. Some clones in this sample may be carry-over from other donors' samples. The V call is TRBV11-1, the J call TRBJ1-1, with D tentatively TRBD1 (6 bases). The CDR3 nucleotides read TGTGCCAGTTACAGGGACACTGAAGCTTTCTTT. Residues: CASYRDTEAFF.